This TCR beta chain emerged from a study of T-cell memory formation after mild COVID-19. This clonotype has a count of ten or more. Its antigen is undetermined. The study, taken as a whole, reports: For contracting clones, CD4+ ones sat mainly in CM and EM, CD8+ in EMRA. SARS-CoV-2 specificity of second-wave clones peaking day 37 was unconfirmed.

The 5'RACE method, run with constant-segment primers, produced TCR alpha and TCR beta cDNA libraries (carrying sample barcodes and UMIs). TCRdb analysed the 5' RACE reads with MiXCR anew, one entry per CDR3 protein. The table includes fewer than 600,000 distinct CDR3 sequences, roughly a fifth detected once. The TCR was taken from an adult woman who had mild COVID-19 (a few samples of this study predate the infection). Cell type and time point are not known. Material: PBMCs or a T cell subset sorted from them (not recorded which).

The CDR3 DNA reads as TGTGCCAGCAGTCAACTAGCGGATGACTACAATGAGCAGTTCTTC. It specifies CASSQLADDYNEQFF. The chain links TRBV12-3 or TRBV12-4 to TRBJ2-1; TRBD2 matches 8 bases. CDR3 size: 15 residues. Germline trimming cut 5 bases from V and 3 bases from J; bases unmatched to any gene: 6.